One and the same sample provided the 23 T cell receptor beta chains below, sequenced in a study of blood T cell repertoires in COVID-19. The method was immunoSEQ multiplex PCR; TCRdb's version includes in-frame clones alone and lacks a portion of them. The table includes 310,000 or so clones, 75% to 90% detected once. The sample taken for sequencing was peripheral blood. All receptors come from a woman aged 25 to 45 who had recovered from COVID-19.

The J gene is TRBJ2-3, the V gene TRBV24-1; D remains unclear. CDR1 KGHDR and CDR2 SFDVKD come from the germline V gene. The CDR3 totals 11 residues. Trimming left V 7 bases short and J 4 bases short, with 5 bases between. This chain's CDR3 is CATSFADTQYF. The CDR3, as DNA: TGTGCCACCAGCTTCGCAGATACGCAGTATTTT.

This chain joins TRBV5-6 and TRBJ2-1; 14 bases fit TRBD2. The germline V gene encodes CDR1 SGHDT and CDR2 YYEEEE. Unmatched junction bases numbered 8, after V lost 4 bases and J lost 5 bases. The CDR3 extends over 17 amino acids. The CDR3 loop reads CASSERLAGGQHNEQFF. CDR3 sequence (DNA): TGTGCCAGCAGCGAAAGACTAGCGGGGGGGCAACACAATGAGCAGTTCTTC.

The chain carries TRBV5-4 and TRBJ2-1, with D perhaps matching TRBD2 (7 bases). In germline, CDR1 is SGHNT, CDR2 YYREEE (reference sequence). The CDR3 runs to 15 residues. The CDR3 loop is CAGGGPPSDYNEQFF. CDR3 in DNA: TGTGCTGGGGGGGGGCCTCCTTCTGACTACAATGAGCAGTTCTTC.

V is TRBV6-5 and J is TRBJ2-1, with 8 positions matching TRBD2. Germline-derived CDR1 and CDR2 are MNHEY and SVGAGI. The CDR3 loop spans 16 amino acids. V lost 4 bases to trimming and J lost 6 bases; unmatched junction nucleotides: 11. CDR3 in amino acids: CASSSTLAAKSNEQFF. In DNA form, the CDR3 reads TGTGCCAGCAGTTCCACACTAGCGGCTAAATCCAATGAGCAGTTCTTC.

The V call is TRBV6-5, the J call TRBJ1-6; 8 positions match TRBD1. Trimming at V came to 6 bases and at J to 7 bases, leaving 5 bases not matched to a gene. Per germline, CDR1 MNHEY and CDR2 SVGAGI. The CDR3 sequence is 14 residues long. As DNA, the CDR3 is TGTGCCAGCAGCTGGACAGGGCAAAATTCACCCCTCCACTTT. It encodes CASSWTGQNSPLHF.

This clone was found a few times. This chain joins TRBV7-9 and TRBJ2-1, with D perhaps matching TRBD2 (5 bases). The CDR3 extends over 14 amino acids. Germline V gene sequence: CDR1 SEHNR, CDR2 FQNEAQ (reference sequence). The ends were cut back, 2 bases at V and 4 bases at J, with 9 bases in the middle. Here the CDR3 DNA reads TGTGCCAGCAGCTTAAGGGAGTTGTACAATGAGCAGTTCTTC. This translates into CASSLRELYNEQFF. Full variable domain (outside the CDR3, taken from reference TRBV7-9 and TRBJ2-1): DTGVSQNPRHKITKRGQNVTFRCDPISEHNRLYWYRQTLGQGPEFLTYFQNEAQLEKSRLLSDRFSAERPKGSFSTLEIQRTEQGDSAMYLCASSLRELYNEQFFGPGTRLTVL.

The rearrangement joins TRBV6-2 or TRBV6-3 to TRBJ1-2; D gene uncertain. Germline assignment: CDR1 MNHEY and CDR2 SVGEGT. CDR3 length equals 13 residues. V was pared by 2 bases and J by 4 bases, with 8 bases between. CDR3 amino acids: CASSYGEGYGYTF. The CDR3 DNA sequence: TGTGCCAGCAGTTACGGGGAGGGCTATGGCTACACCTTC.

CDR3 DNA: TGTGCCAGTAGTACCCTGGGGCCCGGCGGTTCACCCCTCCACTTT. Translated, it gives CASSTLGPGGSPLHF. The V call is TRBV19, the J call TRBJ1-6; D possibly corresponds to TRBD1 (5 bases). Germline CDR1 and CDR2: LNHDA and SQIVND (reference sequence). Trimming pared 4 bases from V and 9 bases from J, leaving 16 bases between. This CDR3 is 15 amino acids long. Full variable domain (outside the CDR3, taken from reference TRBV19 and TRBJ1-6): DGGITQSPKYLFRKEGQNVTLSCEQNLNHDAMYWYRQDPGQGLRLIYYSQIVNDFQKGDIAEGYSVSREKKESFPLTVTSAQKNPTAFYLCASSTLGPGGSPLHFGNGTRLTVT.

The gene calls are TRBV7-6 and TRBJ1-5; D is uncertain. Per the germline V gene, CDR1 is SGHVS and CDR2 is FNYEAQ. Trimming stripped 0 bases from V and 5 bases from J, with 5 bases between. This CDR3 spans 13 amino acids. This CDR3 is CASSLAEYQPQHF. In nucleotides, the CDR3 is TGTGCCAGCAGCTTAGCTGAGTATCAGCCCCAGCATTTT.

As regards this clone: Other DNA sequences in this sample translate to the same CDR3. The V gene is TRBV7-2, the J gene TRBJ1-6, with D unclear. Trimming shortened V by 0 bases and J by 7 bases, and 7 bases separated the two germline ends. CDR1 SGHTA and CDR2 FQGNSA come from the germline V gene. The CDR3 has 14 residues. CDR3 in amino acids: CASSLAPQNSPLHF. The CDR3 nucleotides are TGTGCCAGCAGCTTAGCGCCACAGAATTCACCCCTCCACTTT.

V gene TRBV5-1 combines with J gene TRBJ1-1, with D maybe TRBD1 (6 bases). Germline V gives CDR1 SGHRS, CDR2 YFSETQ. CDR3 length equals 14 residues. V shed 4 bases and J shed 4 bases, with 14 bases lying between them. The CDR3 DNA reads TGCGCCAGCAGCATACAGGGAGGGATCACTGAAGCTTTCTTT. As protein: CASSIQGGITEAFF.

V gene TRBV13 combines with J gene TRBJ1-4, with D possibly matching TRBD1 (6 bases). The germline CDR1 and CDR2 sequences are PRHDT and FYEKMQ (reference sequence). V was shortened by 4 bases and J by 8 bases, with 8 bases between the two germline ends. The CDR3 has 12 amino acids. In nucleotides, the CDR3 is TGTGCCAGCAGCTCAAGGGGGGAAAAACTGTTTTTT. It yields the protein CASSSRGEKLFF.

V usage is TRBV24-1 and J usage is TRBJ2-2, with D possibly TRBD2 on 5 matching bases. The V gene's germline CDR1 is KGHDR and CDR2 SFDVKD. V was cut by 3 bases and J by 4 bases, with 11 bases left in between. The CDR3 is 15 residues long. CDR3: CATSDPMTTTGELFF. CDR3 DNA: TGTGCCACCAGTGATCCAATGACTACCACCGGGGAGCTGTTTTTT.

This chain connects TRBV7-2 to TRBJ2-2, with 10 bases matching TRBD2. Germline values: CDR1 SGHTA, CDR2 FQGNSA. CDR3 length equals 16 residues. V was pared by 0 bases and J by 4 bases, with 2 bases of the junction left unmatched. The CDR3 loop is CASSLASGRATGELFF. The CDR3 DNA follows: TGTGCCAGCAGCTTAGCCAGCGGGAGGGCCACCGGGGAGCTGTTTTTT.

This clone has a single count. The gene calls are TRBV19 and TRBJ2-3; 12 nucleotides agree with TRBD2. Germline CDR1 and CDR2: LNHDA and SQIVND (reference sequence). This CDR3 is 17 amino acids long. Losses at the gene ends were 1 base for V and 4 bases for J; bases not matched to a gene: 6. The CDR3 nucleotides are TGTGCCAGTAGTATAGCTAGCGGGGGGGCCCGGGCAGATACGCAGTATTTT. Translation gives CASSIASGGARADTQYF. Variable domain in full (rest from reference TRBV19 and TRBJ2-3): DGGITQSPKYLFRKEGQNVTLSCEQNLNHDAMYWYRQDPGQGLRLIYYSQIVNDFQKGDIAEGYSVSREKKESFPLTVTSAQKNPTAFYLCASSIASGGARADTQYFGPGTRLTVL.

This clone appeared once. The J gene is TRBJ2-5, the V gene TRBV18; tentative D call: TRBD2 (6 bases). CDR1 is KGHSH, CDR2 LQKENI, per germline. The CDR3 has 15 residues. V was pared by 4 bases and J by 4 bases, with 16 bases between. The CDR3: CASSLKPGDSETQYF. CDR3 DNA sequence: TGTGCCAGCTCACTTAAACCGGGGGACTCAGAGACCCAGTACTTC.

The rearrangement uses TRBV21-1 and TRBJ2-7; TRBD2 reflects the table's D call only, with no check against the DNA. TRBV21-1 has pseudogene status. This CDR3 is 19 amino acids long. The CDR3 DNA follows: TGTGCCAGCAGCAAACGAGTCCCCCGGGGTTTTGGGTCCTCCTACGAGCAGTACTTC. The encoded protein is CASSKRVPRGFGSSYEQYF.

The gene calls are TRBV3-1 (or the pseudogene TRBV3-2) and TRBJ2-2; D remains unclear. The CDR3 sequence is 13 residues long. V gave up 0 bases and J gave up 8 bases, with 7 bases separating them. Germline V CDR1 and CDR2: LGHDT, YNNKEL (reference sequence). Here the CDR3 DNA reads TGTGCCAGCAGCCAAGATACCCGGGGGGAGCTGTTTTTT. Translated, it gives CASSQDTRGELFF.

The CDR3 reads CASSLEWGHRNTEAFF. The CDR3, as DNA: TGTGCCAGCAGCTTGGAATGGGGACATAGGAACACTGAAGCTTTCTTT. The chain recombines TRBV5-8 with TRBJ1-1; a weak D match, TRBD1 (6 bases). V lost 0 bases to trimming and J lost 1 base, with 13 bases between them. CDR1 is SGHTS and CDR2 is YDEGEE in the germline V gene. The CDR3 has 16 amino acids.

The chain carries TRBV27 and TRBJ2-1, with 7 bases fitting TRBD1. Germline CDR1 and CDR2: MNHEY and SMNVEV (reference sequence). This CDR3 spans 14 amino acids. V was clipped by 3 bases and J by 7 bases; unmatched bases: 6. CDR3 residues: CASSLGQSLNEQFF. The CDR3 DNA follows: TGTGCCAGCAGTTTGGGACAGAGTTTGAATGAGCAGTTCTTC.

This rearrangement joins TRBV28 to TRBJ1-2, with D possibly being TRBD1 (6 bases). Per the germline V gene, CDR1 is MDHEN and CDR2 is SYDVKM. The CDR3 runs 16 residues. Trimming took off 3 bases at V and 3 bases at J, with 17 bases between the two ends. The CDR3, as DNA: TGTGCCAGCAGTTTCCCATACAGGGTCCTTTACTATGGCTACACCTTC. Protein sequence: CASSFPYRVLYYGYTF.

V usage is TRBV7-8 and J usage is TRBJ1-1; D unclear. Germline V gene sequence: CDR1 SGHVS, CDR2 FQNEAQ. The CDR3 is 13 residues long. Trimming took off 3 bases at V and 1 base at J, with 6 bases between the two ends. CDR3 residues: CASSFNTNTEAFF. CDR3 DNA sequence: TGTGCCAGCAGCTTCAACACGAACACTGAAGCTTTCTTT.

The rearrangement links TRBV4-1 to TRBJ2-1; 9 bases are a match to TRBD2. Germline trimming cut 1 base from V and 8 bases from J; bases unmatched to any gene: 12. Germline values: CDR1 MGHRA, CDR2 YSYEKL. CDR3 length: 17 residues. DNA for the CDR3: TGCGCCAGCAGCCAAGTAGTCGGGCTAGCGGGATTCGATGAGCAGTTCTTC. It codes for CASSQVVGLAGFDEQFF.